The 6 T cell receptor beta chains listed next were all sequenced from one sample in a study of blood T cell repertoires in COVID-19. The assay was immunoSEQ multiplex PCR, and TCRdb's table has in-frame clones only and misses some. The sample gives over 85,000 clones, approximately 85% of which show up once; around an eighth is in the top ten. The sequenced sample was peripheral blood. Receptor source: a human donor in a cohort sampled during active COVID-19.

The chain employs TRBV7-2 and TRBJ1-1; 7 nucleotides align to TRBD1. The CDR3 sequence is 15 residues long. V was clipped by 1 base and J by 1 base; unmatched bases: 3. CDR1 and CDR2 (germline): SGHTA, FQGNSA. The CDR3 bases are TGTGCCAGCAGCTTAGGGGACAGAAGGAACACTGAAGCTTTCTTT. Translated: CASSLGDRRNTEAFF.

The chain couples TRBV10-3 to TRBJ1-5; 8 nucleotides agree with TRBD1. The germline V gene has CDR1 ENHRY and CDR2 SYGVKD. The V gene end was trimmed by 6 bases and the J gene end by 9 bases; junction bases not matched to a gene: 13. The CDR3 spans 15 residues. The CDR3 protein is CAISQDRERTRPQHF. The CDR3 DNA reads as TGTGCCATCAGCCAGGACAGGGAGAGAACCCGGCCCCAGCATTTT.

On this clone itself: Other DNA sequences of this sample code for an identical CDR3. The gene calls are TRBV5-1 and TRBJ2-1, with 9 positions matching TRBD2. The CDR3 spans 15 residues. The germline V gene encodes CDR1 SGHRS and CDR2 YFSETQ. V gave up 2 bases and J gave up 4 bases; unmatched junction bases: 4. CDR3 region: CASSFSGREYNEQFF. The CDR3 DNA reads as TGCGCCAGCAGCTTTAGCGGGAGAGAATACAATGAGCAGTTCTTC.

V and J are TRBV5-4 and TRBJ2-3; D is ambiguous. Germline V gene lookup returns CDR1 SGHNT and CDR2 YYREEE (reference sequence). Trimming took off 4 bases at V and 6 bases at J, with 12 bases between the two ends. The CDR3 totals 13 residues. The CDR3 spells CASSQTRKDTQYF. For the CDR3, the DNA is TGTGCCAGCAGCCAGACTCGAAAGGATACGCAGTATTTT.

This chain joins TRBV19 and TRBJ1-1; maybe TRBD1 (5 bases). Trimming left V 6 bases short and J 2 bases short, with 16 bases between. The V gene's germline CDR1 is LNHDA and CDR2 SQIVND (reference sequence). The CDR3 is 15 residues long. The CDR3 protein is CASSLRGGGNTEAFF. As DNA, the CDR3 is TGTGCCAGTAGCCTTCGGGGGGGAGGAAACACTGAAGCTTTCTTT.

The CDR3 protein is CASSRHPTSGGPDTQYF. The CDR3 region has the DNA TGTGCCAGCAGCCGCCACCCGACTAGCGGCGGGCCAGATACGCAGTATTTT. The chain combines TRBV6-2 or TRBV6-3 with TRBJ2-3; 9 bases align to TRBD2. Per germline, CDR1 MNHEY and CDR2 SVGEGT. J was trimmed by 4 bases and V by 6 bases; bases with no gene match: 14. The CDR3 has 17 amino acids.